The source of this T cell receptor beta chain is a study of blood T cell repertoires in COVID-19. The CDR3 is 11 residues long. Unmatched junction bases numbered 4, after V lost 8 bases and J lost 5 bases. The germline gives CDR1 SQVTM, CDR2 ANQGSEA. The method was immunoSEQ multiplex PCR; TCRdb's version includes in-frame clones alone and lacks a portion of them. The sample lists 80,000 to 100,000 clones, around 84% occurring once. Sequences were obtained from peripheral blood. The chain combines TRBV29-1 with TRBJ2-5; 8 bases are shared with TRBD2. This TCR derives from a woman aged 60-75 years in a cohort sampled during active or convalescent COVID-19. The CDR3 loop reads CSSRGGETQYF. Here the CDR3 DNA reads TGCAGCTCCCGGGGGGGGGAGACCCAGTACTTC.